Here is one TCR beta chain with its context. No antigen is known for it. HTBI primers from iRepertoire and Arm-PCR of CDR3 regions yielded the TCR beta libraries. TCRdb independently ran MiXCR on the multiplex PCR reads; one entry per CDR3 protein. The table shows 390,000 or so distinct CDR3 sequences, with roughly 25% occurring only once. The CDR3 has 13 residues. The trim removed 5 bases at V and 6 bases at J, leaving 3 bases unmatched. Germline CDR1 reads SEHNR; CDR2 reads FQNEAQ (reference sequence). This sample is drawn from a study of regulatory T cells in long-lasting Graves disease. Broader study findings: There were preferences for TRBV28, TRBJ1-2 and TRBJ2-5 in persistent disease. The work looked only at peripheral blood and did not look at thyroid tissue.

Documented time point: persistent/refractory GD, antithyroid drugs over 5 years with positive TRAb. The TCR library used RNA extracted from PBMCs. Roughly 9 milliliters of peripheral blood were taken and placed in EDTA tubes. This material consisted of peripheral blood mononuclear cells (PBMCs), taken when the disease was refractory, from a patient treated with antithyroid drugs. This receptor was obtained from a woman aged 40 to 50 with Graves disease. The V gene is TRBV7-9, the J gene TRBJ2-7; 11 bases match TRBD2. In DNA form, the CDR3 reads TGTGCCAGCAGCGCCGGGACTAGCGGCGAGCAGTACTTC. Translating it yields CASSAGTSGEQYF.